One and the same sample provided the 2 T cell receptor beta chains below, sequenced in a study of CD8 T cells in Susac syndrome. Random hexamers served to reverse transcribe roughly 0.5 to 1 ug RNA. Each CDR3 protein gets one entry after TCRdb re-called the immunoSEQ multiplex PCR reads with MiXCR. The table includes 95,000 to 150,000 distinct CDR3 sequences, just over 90% detected once. Source material: CD8+ T cells from PBMCs. The receptors were sampled from a human donor with multiple sclerosis.

The chain employs TRBV7-2 and TRBJ1-2; D not resolved. Trimming took 1 base from V and 3 from J, leaving 18 bases between them. The CDR3 runs to 17 residues. Germline V gene lookup returns CDR1 SGHTA and CDR2 FQGNSA. The CDR3 is CASSLGLLSSGDYGYTF. The CDR3 DNA reads TGTGCCAGCAGCTTAGGACTACTTAGCTCAGGCGACTATGGCTACACCTTC.

This clonotype occurred once. The rearrangement uses TRBV15 and TRBJ2-2; tentative D call: TRBD1 (5 bases). V was pared by 4 bases and J by 5 bases, with 14 bases between. Germline lookup yields CDR1 LNHNV and CDR2 YYDKDF (reference sequence). The CDR3 has 15 amino acids. The CDR3 DNA reads TGTGCCACCAGCACAGGGATCAGCCCAACCGGGGAGCTGTTTTTT. Translated: CATSTGISPTGELFF.